The 6 T cell receptor beta chains below come from one sample, sequenced in a study of T cells after yellow fever vaccination. TCRdb called the 5' RACE reads again in MiXCR, with one record for every CDR3 protein. The profile shows about 360,000 distinct CDR3 sequences, approximately 5.7% of them singletons. The sample was PBMCs, taken 5 days after the yellow fever booster vaccination. All receptors come from a man aged 25-45 years who received the YFV17D yellow fever vaccine.

The chain links TRBV7-2 to TRBJ2-7, with 7 bases matching TRBD1. The trim removed 3 bases at V and 7 bases at J, leaving 15 bases unmatched. There are 16 residues in the CDR3. CDR1 is SGHTA, CDR2 FQGNSA, per germline. The CDR3 DNA follows: TGTGCCAGCAGCTTTGGAGAAAGAACAGGGGTGGGGGAGCAGTACTTC. As protein: CASSFGERTGVGEQYF.

J is TRBJ1-2 and V is TRBV4-3; perhaps TRBD1 as D (6 bases). CDR1 and CDR2 from the germline V gene are LGHNA and YSLEER. The CDR3 covers 13 residues. V lost 0 bases and J 8 bases, leaving 10 bases between the germline ends. The CDR3 region has the DNA TGCGCCAGCAGCCAAGACACCCAGGGGGGCTACACCTTC. Translating gives CASSQDTQGGYTF.

This clonotype was counted many times. The genes are TRBV3-1 and TRBJ2-7, with D perhaps TRBD2 (6 bases). The ends were cut back, 6 bases at V and 5 bases at J, with 11 bases in the middle. The CDR3 consists of 12 residues. CDR1 and CDR2 (germline): LGHDT, YNNKEL (reference sequence). CDR3 residues: CASRHGTHEQYF. CDR3 DNA sequence: TGTGCCAGCAGACACGGGACTCACGAGCAGTACTTC.

The genes are TRBV4-3 and TRBJ2-3, with 16 positions matching TRBD2. This CDR3 has 20 residues. Looked up from germline, CDR1 is LGHNA and CDR2 is YSLEER. Germline trimming cut 4 bases from V and 4 bases from J; bases unmatched to any gene: 14. The DNA for the CDR3 is TGCGCCAGCAGCCCGACGGGACTAGCGGGAGGGCGGGCGTCCGCAGATACGCAGTATTTT. It yields the protein CASSPTGLAGGRASADTQYF.

The V call is TRBV6-2 or TRBV6-3, the J call TRBJ2-5; TRBD2 matches at 8 bases. The CDR3 has 14 residues. Germline loops: CDR1 MNHEY, CDR2 SVGEGT. Trimming cost V 7 bases and J 1 base; bases outside gene matches: 5. The CDR3 loop is CASNFREGQETQYF. The CDR3 DNA reads TGTGCCAGCAATTTCCGGGAGGGCCAAGAGACCCAGTACTTC.

This clonotype appeared many times. The chain is built from TRBV24-1 and TRBJ2-1, with D perhaps matching TRBD1 (6 bases). Germline assignment: CDR1 KGHDR and CDR2 SFDVKD. This CDR3 comprises 12 residues. V was clipped by 9 bases and J by 4 bases, with 9 bases between them. The CDR3 coding sequence is TGTGCCACCGGTGGACAGTACAATGAGCAGTTCTTC. Translated: CATGGQYNEQFF.